This T cell receptor (beta chain) appears in the sequencing data of a study of cytomegalovirus exposure and HLA in healthy donors (dated by TCRdb to about 2017). For context, the study as a whole: According to a later analysis, the 110 or so validation repertoires were produced on the same platform as the approximately 690 repertoires of the first cohort. Along with the approximately 650-subject first cohort, a separate validation cohort of about 110 different subjects was used. High-throughput TCR immunosequencing, statistical association of individual TCRs with disease status, and machine learning were combined to predict cytomegalovirus infection status. The aim of the study was to test whether cataloging public T cell receptors could identify signatures of past pathogen exposure. Beyond this particular receptor, the publication reports: The classifier was reported to diagnose cytomegalovirus status with high specificity and sensitivity in both the original and validation cohorts. A few of the identified cytomegalovirus-associated TCR beta chains were confirmed in vitro to be specific for cytomegalovirus antigens. A total of 164 TCR beta chains were listed by the study as associated with cytomegalovirus. In a later analysis, TCRs clustered in the first cohort were found to also tend to co-occur in the 120 validation repertoires, with 94% of cluster scores above 0. According to the authors, the approach could potentially be generalized to other disease states and immunological phenotypes. A later analysis lacked HLA typing for the validation cohort, so it scored co-occurrence in that cohort across all 110 or so repertoires. While some public TCRs were present in many individuals, most TCR sequences turned up only very rarely across donors.

In the case of this clone: Its antigen is unknown. One base away there is no much larger clone; base qualities are not given.

CDR1 and CDR2, looked up from the germline V gene (reference sequence), are SGHNT and YYREEE. Including the terminal cysteine and phenylalanine, the CDR3 comprises 16 residues. Only the CDR3 region is kept as DNA, spanning 48 bases read in frame from base 1. The V end loses 3 bases and the J end loses 1 base, and a stretch of 16 bases separates them. Donors formed part of the validation cohort, which comprised 120 subjects and was distinct from the first cohort of some 700 subjects. The method behind the library was the immunoSEQ multiplex PCR assay. The authors' analysis ran thus. A statistical classification framework was built for diagnosing cytomegalovirus status from the catalog of TCR beta chain sequences. In its TCRdb copy, this immuneACCESS table keeps in-frame sequences only and misses some clones. Where compared with another copy, unresolved V genes explain less than half of these, and the others have no known cause. V and J calls and clone size are as listed in that table; D and trimming were resolved from the DNA. In this sample the table shows about 76,000 clones, over 85% of which occur a single time. The ten most abundant clones make up roughly 1.6% of the sample.

The chain joins TRBV5-4 to TRBJ1-1; a tentative D match to TRBD1 spans 6 bases. The receptor comes from a man aged 18 to 29 in good health and CMV-seropositive. Sequenced input: PBMCs. The nucleotide sequence is given as TGTGCCAGCAGCTCCCGAGTGAGGGGGGGGAACACTGAAGCTTTCTTT. Its translation reads: CASSSRVRGGNTEAFF.